One and the same sample provided the 15 T cell receptor beta chains below, sequenced in a study of CD8+ T cells in alopecia areata. Treatment meaning: oral pan-JAK inhibitor, 5-10 mg twice daily. As the sequencing template, cDNA was produced by extracting RNA and reverse transcribing it. Generated by immunoSEQ multiplex PCR, the TCRdb table keeps only in-frame clones and is missing some. This table has 93,000 or so clones, 80% to 90% appearing once. The specimen comprised CD8+ T cells sorted from blood, sampled at approximately week 31, from a patient treated with tofacitinib. The receptors were gathered from a human donor with alopecia areata.

The rearrangement uses TRBV15 and TRBJ2-7, with 7 positions matching TRBD1. Trimming took 5 bases from V and 3 from J; bases not matched to a gene: 4. CDR1 LNHNV and CDR2 YYDKDF come from the germline V gene (reference sequence). The CDR3 contains 13 residues. In DNA, the CDR3 is TGTGCCACCAGCGGGGGACAGAACTACGAGCAGTACTTC. Encoded protein: CATSGGQNYEQYF.

The V call is TRBV27, the J call TRBJ2-1; 9 bases are a match to TRBD1. The germline CDR1 and CDR2 sequences are MNHEY and SMNVEV (reference sequence). Trimming took 6 bases from V and 5 from J; bases not matched to a gene: 8. The CDR3 sequence is 15 residues long. Written as DNA, the CDR3 is TGTGCCAGCAGATTAGACAGGGGGACAAACAATGAGCAGTTCTTC. This codes for CASRLDRGTNNEQFF.

The V gene is TRBV6-5, the J gene TRBJ2-7; 7 bases map to TRBD1. The germline V gene has CDR1 MNHEY and CDR2 SVGAGI. The CDR3 length is 12 residues. Germline trimming cut 6 bases from V and 3 bases from J; bases unmatched to any gene: 2. CDR3 protein: CASSPGGYEQYF. The CDR3 DNA sequence: TGTGCCAGCAGCCCAGGGGGCTACGAGCAGTACTTC.

There are a few counts of this clone. Compared with germline, one end of the junction differs, possibly owing to a read error. The rearrangement joins TRBV6-1 to TRBJ1-1; D ambiguous. The CDR3 is made up of 15 amino acids. Germline V gene sequence: CDR1 MNHNS, CDR2 SASEGT. The CDR3 sequence: CAISDDPRSNTEAFF. DNA for the CDR3: TGTGCCATCAGTGATGATCCGCGGTCAAACACTGAAGCTTTCTTT.

This clone was counted once. The CDR3 region is CASSTRTGIFSNQPQHF. CDR3 in DNA: TGTGCCAGCAGTACACGGACAGGAATTTTTAGCAATCAGCCCCAGCATTTT. The V call is TRBV27, the J call TRBJ1-5, with 7 nucleotides matching TRBD1. The CDR3 is 17 residues long. V shed 5 bases and J 0 bases; nucleotides not matched to a gene: 10. Per the germline V gene, CDR1 is MNHEY and CDR2 is SMNVEV (reference sequence).

This clone was counted between two and nine times. The chain uses TRBV10-1 and TRBJ2-5; no clear D. TRBJ2-7 explains the end of the DNA better; the J call may be wrong. Germline loops: CDR1 WNHNN, CDR2 SYGVQD (reference sequence). This CDR3 spans 15 amino acids. Written as DNA, the CDR3 is TGCGCCAGCAGTGAGGTAGGCGGAGACTCCTACGAGCAGTACTTC. This translates into CASSEVGGDSYEQYF.

Concerning this clone itself: Other DNA sequences of this sample code for an identical CDR3. V usage is TRBV29-1 and J usage is TRBJ1-1; D might be TRBD1 (5 bases). Trimming removed 4 bases from V and 10 bases from J, with 16 bases in between. The CDR3 contains 12 residues. CDR1 is SQVTM and CDR2 is ANQGSEA in the germline V gene. CDR3 amino acids: CSVARRARGAFF. For the CDR3, the DNA is TGCAGCGTTGCTCGCAGGGCCCGCGGAGCTTTCTTT. Full variable domain (missing parts from reference TRBV29-1 and TRBJ1-1): SAVISQKPSRDICQRGTSLTIQCQVDSQVTMMFWYRQQPGQSLTLIATANQGSEATYESGFVIDKFPISRPNLTFSTLTVSNMSPEDSSIYLCSVARRARGAFFGQGTRLTVV.

This chain links TRBV2 with TRBJ2-1, with D possibly TRBD1 on 5 matching bases. CDR3 length: 12 amino acids. Germline assignment: CDR1 SNHLY and CDR2 FYNNEI. V was trimmed by 9 bases and J by 2 bases, leaving 8 bases between them. The CDR3 coding sequence is TGTGCCAGAGGGGTAGCCTACAATGAGCAGTTCTTC. This encodes CARGVAYNEQFF.

This sequence joins TRBV9 and TRBJ2-1; D ambiguous. This CDR3 spans 11 amino acids. V dropped 3 bases and J dropped 6 bases, with 4 bases sitting between them. Germline V CDR1 and CDR2: SGDLS, YYNGEE. The CDR3 loop is CASSAFNEQFF. For the CDR3, the DNA is TGTGCCAGCAGCGCCTTCAATGAGCAGTTCTTC.

This CDR3 reads CASSLRQNTGELFF. CDR3 DNA sequence: TGCGCCAGCAGCTTGAGGCAGAACACCGGGGAGCTGTTTTTT. The chain uses TRBV5-1 and TRBJ2-2; D not certain. The CDR3 loop spans 14 amino acids. The V gene lost 1 base and the J gene lost 1 base, with 5 bases spanning the gap. CDR1 and CDR2 from the germline V gene are SGHRS and YFSETQ. The variable domain in full, with the rest retrieved from reference TRBV5-1 and TRBJ2-2, is KAGVTQTPRYLIKTRGQQVTLSCSPISGHRSVSWYQQTPGQGLQFLFEYFSETQRNKGNFPGRFSGRQFSNSRSEMNVSTLELGDSALYLCASSLRQNTGELFFGEGSRLTVL.

The chain links TRBV30 to TRBJ2-5, with a weak D call TRBD1 (6 bases). Looked up from germline, CDR1 is GTSNPN and CDR2 is SVGIG (reference sequence). The CDR3 contains 11 residues. V gave up 2 bases and J gave up 5 bases, with 6 bases separating them. CDR3 in DNA: TGTGCCTGGAGTAGGGGGGAGACCCAGTACTTC. Protein: CAWSRGETQYF.

CDR3 coding DNA: TGTGCCAGCAGCGTCTCAATCCCCGATGAGCAGTTCTTC. It specifies CASSVSIPDEQFF. The gene calls are TRBV9 and TRBJ2-1; no clear D gene. The CDR3 spans 13 residues. Germline loops: CDR1 SGDLS, CDR2 YYNGEE. Trimming pared 2 bases from V and 8 bases from J, leaving 11 bases between.

The J gene is TRBJ2-6, the V gene TRBV29-1; D might be TRBD1 (6 bases). The CDR3 is 16 residues long. Trimming cost V 6 bases and J 4 bases, with 19 bases left between them. CDR1 is SQVTM, CDR2 ANQGSEA, per germline. The CDR3 is CSVEYQDRSGANVLTF. Written as DNA, the CDR3 is TGCAGCGTCGAATACCAGGACAGATCGGGGGCCAACGTCCTGACTTTC.

The chain carries TRBV6-6 and TRBJ1-5, with 9 nucleotides matching TRBD1. Germline values: CDR1 MNHNY, CDR2 SVGAGI (reference sequence). V lost 6 bases and J lost 7; bases outside the gene matches: 10. There are 15 residues in the CDR3. DNA for the CDR3: TGTGCCAGCAGCCACGGACAGGGGACAGGACAGCCCCAGCATTTT. Protein product: CASSHGQGTGQPQHF.

This clone was seen just once. This rearrangement joins TRBV9 to TRBJ2-7; D not resolved. This CDR3 contains 14 residues. In germline, CDR1 is SGDLS, CDR2 YYNGEE. V was cut by 4 bases and J by 0 bases, with 11 bases left in between. The CDR3 DNA follows: TGTGCCAGCAGCCCCCAAGGGAACTCCTACGAGCAGTACTTC. Protein: CASSPQGNSYEQYF.